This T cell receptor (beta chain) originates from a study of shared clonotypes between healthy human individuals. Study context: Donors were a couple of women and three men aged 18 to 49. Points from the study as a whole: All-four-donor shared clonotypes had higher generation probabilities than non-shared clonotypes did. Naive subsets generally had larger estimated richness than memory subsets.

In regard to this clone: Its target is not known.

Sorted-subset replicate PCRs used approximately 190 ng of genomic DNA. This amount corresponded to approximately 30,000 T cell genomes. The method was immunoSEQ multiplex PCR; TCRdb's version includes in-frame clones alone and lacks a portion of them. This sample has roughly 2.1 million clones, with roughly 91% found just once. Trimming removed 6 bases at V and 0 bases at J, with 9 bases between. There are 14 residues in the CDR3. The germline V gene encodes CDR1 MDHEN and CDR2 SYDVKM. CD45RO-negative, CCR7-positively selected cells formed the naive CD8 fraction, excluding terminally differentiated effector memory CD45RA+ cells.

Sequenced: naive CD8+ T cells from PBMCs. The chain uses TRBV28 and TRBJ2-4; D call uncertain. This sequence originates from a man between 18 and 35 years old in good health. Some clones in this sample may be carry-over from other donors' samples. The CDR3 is CASSPSRAKNIQYF. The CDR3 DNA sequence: TGTGCCAGCAGCCCTTCAAGAGCCAAAAACATTCAGTACTTC.